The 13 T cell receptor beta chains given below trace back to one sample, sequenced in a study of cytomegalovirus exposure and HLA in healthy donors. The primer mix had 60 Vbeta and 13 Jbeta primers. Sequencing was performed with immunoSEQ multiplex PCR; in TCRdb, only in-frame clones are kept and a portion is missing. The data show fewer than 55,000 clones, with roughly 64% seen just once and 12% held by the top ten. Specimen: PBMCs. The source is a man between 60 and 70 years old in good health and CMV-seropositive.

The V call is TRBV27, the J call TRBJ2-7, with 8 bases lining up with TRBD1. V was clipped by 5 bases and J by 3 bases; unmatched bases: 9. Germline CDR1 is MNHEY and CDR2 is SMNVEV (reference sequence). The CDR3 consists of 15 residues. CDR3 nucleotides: TGTGCCAGCAGTGAGACAGGGGTGCCGGACTACGAGCAGTACTTC. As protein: CASSETGVPDYEQYF.

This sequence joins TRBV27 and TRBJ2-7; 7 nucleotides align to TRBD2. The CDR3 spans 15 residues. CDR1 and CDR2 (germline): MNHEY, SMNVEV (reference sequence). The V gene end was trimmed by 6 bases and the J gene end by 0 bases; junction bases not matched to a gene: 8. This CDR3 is CASRAGVGSSYEQYF. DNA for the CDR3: TGTGCCAGCAGGGCGGGAGTGGGAAGCTCCTACGAGCAGTACTTC.

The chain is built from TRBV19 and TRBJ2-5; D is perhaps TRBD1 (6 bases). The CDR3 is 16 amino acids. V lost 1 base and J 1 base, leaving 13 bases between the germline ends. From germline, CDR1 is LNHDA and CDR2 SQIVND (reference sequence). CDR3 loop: CASSIGRGWAQETQYF. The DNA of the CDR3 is TGTGCCAGTAGTATAGGAAGGGGGTGGGCCCAAGAGACCCAGTACTTC.

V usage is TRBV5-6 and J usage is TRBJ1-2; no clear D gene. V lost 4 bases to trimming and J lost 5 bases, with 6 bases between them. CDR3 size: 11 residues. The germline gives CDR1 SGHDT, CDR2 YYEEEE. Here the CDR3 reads CASSNPYGYTF. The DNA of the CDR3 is TGTGCCAGCAGCAATCCTTATGGCTACACCTTC.

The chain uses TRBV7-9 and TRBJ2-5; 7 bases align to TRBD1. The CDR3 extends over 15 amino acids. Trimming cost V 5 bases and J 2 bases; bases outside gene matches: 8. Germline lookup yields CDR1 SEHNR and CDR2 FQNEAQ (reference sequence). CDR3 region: CASSRKIQGQETQYF. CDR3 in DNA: TGTGCCAGCAGCCGGAAGATACAGGGGCAAGAGACCCAGTACTTC. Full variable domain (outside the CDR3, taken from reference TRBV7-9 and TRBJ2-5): DTGVSQNPRHKITKRGQNVTFRCDPISEHNRLYWYRQTLGQGPEFLTYFQNEAQLEKSRLLSDRFSAERPKGSFSTLEIQRTEQGDSAMYLCASSRKIQGQETQYFGPGTRLLVL.

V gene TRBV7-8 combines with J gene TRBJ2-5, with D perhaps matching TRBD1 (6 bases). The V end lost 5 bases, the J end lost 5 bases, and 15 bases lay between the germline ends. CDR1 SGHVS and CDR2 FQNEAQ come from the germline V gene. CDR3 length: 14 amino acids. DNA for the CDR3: TGTGCCAGCAGCCCACCAGACAGGCCGGAGACCCAGTACTTC. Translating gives CASSPPDRPETQYF.

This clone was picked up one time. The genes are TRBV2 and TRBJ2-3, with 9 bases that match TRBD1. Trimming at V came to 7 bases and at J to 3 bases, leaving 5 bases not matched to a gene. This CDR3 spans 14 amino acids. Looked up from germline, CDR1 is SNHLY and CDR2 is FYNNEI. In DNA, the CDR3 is TGTGCCAGCACCGGGACAGGGTGGACAGATACGCAGTATTTT. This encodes CASTGTGWTDTQYF.

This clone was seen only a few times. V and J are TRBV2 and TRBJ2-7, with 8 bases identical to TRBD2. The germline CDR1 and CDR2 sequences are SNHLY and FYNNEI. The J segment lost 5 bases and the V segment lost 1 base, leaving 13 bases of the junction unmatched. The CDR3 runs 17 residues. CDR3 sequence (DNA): TGTGCCAGCAGTGAAGACGCGGGGACTAGTTATAACAACGAGCAGTACTTC. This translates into CASSEDAGTSYNNEQYF.

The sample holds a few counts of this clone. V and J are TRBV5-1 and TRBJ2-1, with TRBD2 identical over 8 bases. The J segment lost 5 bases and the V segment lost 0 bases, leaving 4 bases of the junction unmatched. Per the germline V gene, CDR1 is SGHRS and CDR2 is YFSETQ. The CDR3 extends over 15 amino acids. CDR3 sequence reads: CASSLGLAQNNEQFF. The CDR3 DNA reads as TGCGCCAGCAGCTTGGGACTAGCGCAAAACAATGAGCAGTTCTTC.

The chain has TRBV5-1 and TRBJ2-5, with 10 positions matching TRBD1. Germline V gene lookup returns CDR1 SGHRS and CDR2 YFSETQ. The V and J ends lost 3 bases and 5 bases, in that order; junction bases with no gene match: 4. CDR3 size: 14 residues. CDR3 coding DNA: TGCGCCAGCAGCTCGGACAGGGGGTGGGAGACCCAGTACTTC. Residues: CASSSDRGWETQYF.

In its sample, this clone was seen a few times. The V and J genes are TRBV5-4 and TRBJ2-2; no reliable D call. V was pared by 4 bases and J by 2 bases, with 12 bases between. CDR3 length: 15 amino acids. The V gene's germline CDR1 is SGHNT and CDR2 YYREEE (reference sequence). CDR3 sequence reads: CASSPDLENTGELFF. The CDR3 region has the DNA TGTGCCAGCAGCCCTGACCTAGAAAACACCGGGGAGCTGTTTTTT.

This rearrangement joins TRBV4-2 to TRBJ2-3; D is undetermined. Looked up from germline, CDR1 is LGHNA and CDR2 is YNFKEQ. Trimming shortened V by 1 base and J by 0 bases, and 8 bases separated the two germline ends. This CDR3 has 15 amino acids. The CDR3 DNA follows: TGTGCCAGCAGCCAAGCCTTCCCTAGCACAGATACGCAGTATTTT. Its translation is CASSQAFPSTDTQYF.

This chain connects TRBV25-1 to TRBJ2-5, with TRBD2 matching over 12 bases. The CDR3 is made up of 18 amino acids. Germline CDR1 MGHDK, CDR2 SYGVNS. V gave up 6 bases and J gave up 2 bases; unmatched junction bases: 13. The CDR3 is CASSPTWTSGTGQETQYF. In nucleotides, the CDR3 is TGTGCCAGCAGCCCCACCTGGACTAGCGGGACGGGGCAAGAGACCCAGTACTTC.